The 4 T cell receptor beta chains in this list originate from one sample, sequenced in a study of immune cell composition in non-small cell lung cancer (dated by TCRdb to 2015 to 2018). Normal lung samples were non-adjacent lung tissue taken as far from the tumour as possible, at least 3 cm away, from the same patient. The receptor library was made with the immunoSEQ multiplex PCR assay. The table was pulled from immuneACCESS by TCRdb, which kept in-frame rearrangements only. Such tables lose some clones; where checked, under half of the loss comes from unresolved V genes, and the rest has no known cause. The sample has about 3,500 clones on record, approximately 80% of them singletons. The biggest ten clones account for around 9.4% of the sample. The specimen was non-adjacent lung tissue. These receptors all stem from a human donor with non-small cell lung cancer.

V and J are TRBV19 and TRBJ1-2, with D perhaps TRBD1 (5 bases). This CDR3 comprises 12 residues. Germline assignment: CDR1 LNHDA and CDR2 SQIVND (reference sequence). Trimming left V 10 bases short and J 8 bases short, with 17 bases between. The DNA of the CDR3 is TGTGCCACCCATTTCAGGGAGAGGGGCTACACCTTC. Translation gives CATHFRERGYTF. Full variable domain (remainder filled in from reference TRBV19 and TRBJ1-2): DGGITQSPKYLFRKEGQNVTLSCEQNLNHDAMYWYRQDPGQGLRLIYYSQIVNDFQKGDIAEGYSVSREKKESFPLTVTSAQKNPTAFYLCATHFRERGYTFGSGTRLTVV.

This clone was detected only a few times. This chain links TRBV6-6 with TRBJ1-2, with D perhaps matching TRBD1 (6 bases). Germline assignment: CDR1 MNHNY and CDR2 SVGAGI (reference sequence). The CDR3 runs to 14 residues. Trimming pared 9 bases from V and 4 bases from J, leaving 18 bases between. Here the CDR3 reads CASRARGGSYGYTF. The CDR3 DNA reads TGTGCCAGTAGAGCGAGGGGGGGCAGCTATGGCTACACCTTC.

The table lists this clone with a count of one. CDR3 region: CSVGGGRSSTDTQYF. For the CDR3, the DNA is TGCAGCGTTGGAGGCGGGAGATCCAGCACAGATACGCAGTATTTT. V gene TRBV29-1 combines with J gene TRBJ2-3; 7 bases are shared with TRBD2. This CDR3 is built from 15 residues. The germline V gene encodes CDR1 SQVTM and CDR2 ANQGSEA. Unmatched junction bases numbered 7, after V lost 4 bases and J lost 0 bases.

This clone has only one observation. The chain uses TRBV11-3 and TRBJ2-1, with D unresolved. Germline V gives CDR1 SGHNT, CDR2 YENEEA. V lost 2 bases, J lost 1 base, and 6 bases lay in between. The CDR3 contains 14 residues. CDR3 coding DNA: TGTGCCAGCAGCTTAATAGGATCCTACAATGAGCAGTTCTTC. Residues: CASSLIGSYNEQFF.